These 4 T cell receptor beta chains share one sample of origin, sequenced in a study of identical twins. TCRdb re-called the 5' RACE reads with MiXCR, one entry per CDR3 protein. The sample carries more than 650,000 distinct CDR3 sequences, roughly 6% recorded once. Sequenced: naive T cells sorted from blood. The receptors were gathered from a man aged 18 to 29 in good health.

This clonotype was found a few times. The gene calls are TRBV4-3 and TRBJ1-2, with TRBD1 matching over 8 bases. This CDR3 is built from 16 residues. From germline, CDR1 is LGHNA and CDR2 YSLEER. Unmatched junction bases numbered 4, after V lost 1 base and J lost 0 bases. The DNA for the CDR3 is TGCGCCAGCAGCCAAGGTGACAGGGGCGCTAACTATGGCTACACCTTC. Its protein is CASSQGDRGANYGYTF.

This clonotype was picked up a small number of times. This chain uses TRBV30 with TRBJ1-6, with D perhaps TRBD1 (6 bases). The CDR3 is 12 amino acids. The V end was cut by 8 bases, the J end by 7 bases, with 12 bases between. Germline assignment: CDR1 GTSNPN and CDR2 SVGIG (reference sequence). CDR3 region: CASDRQNSPLHF. For the CDR3, the DNA is TGTGCCAGCGACAGGCAAAATTCACCCCTCCACTTT.

The rearrangement joins TRBV10-3 to TRBJ2-3; 7 nucleotides agree with TRBD2. This CDR3 comprises 17 residues. The V segment lost 8 bases and the J segment 5 bases; nucleotides outside the gene matches: 19. Looked up from germline, CDR1 is ENHRY and CDR2 is SYGVKD. The CDR3 sequence: CAIRADGAGVRVDTQYF. The CDR3 coding sequence is TGTGCCATCCGCGCCGATGGCGCGGGAGTTCGGGTAGATACGCAGTATTTT.

This chain joins TRBV24-1 and TRBJ2-1; TRBD1 might be the D (6 bases). Germline V gene lookup returns CDR1 KGHDR and CDR2 SFDVKD. With 4 bases removed from V and 10 bases from J, the gap between germline ends came to 7 bases. The CDR3 is made up of 11 amino acids. The CDR3 loop reads CATSDDREQFF. The CDR3 coding sequence is TGTGCCACCAGTGACGACAGGGAGCAGTTCTTC.